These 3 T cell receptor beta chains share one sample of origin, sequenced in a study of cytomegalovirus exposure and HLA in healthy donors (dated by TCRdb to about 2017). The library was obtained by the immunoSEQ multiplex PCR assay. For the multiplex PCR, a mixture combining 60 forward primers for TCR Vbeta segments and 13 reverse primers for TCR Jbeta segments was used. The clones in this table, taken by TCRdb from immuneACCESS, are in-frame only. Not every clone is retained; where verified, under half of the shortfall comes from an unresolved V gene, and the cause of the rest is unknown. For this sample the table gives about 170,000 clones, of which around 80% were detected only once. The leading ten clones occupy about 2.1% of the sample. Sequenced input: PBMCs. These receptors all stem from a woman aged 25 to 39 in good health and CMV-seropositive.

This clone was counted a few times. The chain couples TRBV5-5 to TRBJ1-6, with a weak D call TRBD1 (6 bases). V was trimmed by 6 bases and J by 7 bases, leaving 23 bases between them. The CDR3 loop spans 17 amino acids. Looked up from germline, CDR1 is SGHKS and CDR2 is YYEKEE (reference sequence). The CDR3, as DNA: TGTGCCAGCACCCAGACAGGAGCTTATTTGGGGAATTCACCCCTCCACTTT. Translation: CASTQTGAYLGNSPLHF.

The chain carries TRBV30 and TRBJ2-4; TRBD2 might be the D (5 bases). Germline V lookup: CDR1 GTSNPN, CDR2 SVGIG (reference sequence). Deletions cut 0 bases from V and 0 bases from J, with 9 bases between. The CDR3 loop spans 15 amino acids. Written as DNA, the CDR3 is TGTGCCTGGAGTGTAAACGGGGTAGCCAAAAACATTCAGTACTTC. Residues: CAWSVNGVAKNIQYF.

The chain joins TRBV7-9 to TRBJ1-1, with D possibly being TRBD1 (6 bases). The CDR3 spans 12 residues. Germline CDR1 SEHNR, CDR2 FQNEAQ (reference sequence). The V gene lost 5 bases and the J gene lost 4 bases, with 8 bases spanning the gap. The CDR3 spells CASSRRGTEAFF. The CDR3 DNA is TGTGCCAGCAGCCGCAGGGGCACTGAAGCTTTCTTT. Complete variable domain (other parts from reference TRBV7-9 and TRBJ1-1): DTGVSQNPRHKITKRGQNVTFRCDPISEHNRLYWYRQTLGQGPEFLTYFQNEAQLEKSRLLSDRFSAERPKGSFSTLEIQRTEQGDSAMYLCASSRRGTEAFFGQGTRLTVV.